Shown below are 14 T cell receptor beta chains from a single sample sequenced in a study of cytomegalovirus exposure and HLA in healthy donors. The primer mix had 60 Vbeta and 13 Jbeta primers. This table comes from immunoSEQ multiplex PCR, and its TCRdb copy is limited to in-frame clones, with some not included. The sample has some 160,000 clones; roughly 80% are singletons. Sequenced: PBMCs. The receptors shown here come from a woman under 40 in good health and CMV-seronegative.

This chain links TRBV7-8 with TRBJ2-1; perhaps TRBD2 as D (6 bases). V was pared by 7 bases and J by 3 bases, with 10 bases between. This CDR3 contains 13 residues. CDR1 SGHVS and CDR2 FQNEAQ come from the germline V gene. The CDR3 here is CASTEGRYNEQFF. The CDR3 DNA is TGTGCCAGCACGGAGGGCCGCTACAATGAGCAGTTCTTC.

The rearrangement uses TRBV2 and TRBJ1-1; weak D call: TRBD1 (5 bases). CDR1 is SNHLY and CDR2 is FYNNEI in the germline V gene. This CDR3 has 14 residues. The V gene lost 3 bases and the J gene lost 7 bases, with 15 bases spanning the gap. The CDR3 DNA reads as TGTGCCAGCAGTGAGGGCGGGGGATATGTTGAAGCTTTCTTT. Translated, it gives CASSEGGGYVEAFF. Full variable domain (missing parts from reference TRBV2 and TRBJ1-1): EPEVTQTPSHQVTQMGQEVILRCVPISNHLYFYWYRQILGQKVEFLVSFYNNEISEKSEIFDDQFSVERPDGSNFTLKIRSTKLEDSAMYFCASSEGGGYVEAFFGQGTRLTVV.

The V gene is TRBV4-2, the J gene TRBJ2-5, with D maybe TRBD2 (5 bases). Germline CDR1 reads LGHNA; CDR2 reads YNFKEQ. The V gene lost 6 bases and the J gene lost 3 bases, with 8 bases spanning the gap. CDR3 length: 12 residues. CDR3 residues: CASSREKETQYF. The DNA for the CDR3 is TGTGCCAGCAGTCGGGAAAAAGAGACCCAGTACTTC.

The chain combines TRBV4-1 with TRBJ1-1; 8 bases match TRBD1. Germline V lookup: CDR1 MGHRA, CDR2 YSYEKL. Germline trimming cut 2 bases from V and 7 bases from J; bases unmatched to any gene: 12. The CDR3 sequence is 16 residues long. In DNA form, the CDR3 reads TGCGCCAGCAGCCAAACATGGACAGGGAAGTCCAGTGAAGCTTTCTTT. As protein: CASSQTWTGKSSEAFF.

The genes are TRBV6-1 and TRBJ1-1, with 12 bases identical to TRBD1. J lost 11 bases, V lost 4 bases, and 8 bases had no gene match. The germline CDR1 and CDR2 sequences are MNHNS and SASEGT. This CDR3 is built from 14 residues. The CDR3 DNA reads as TGTGCCAGCAGTGTCCGGGACAGGGGGCTAGTCGCTTTCTTT. Its translation: CASSVRDRGLVAFF.

This chain links TRBV29-1 with TRBJ1-1, with a weak D call TRBD1 (6 bases). The CDR3 sequence is 12 residues long. CDR1 and CDR2 from the germline V gene are SQVTM and ANQGSEA. The germline V and J ends were trimmed by 7 bases and 5 bases, with 14 bases remaining between them. The CDR3 reads CSGGGAETEAFF. CDR3 DNA: TGCAGCGGGGGGGGCGCTGAGACTGAAGCTTTCTTT.

CDR3 sequence: CAIRAQSYEQYF. In nucleotides, the CDR3 is TGTGCCATCAGAGCCCAATCCTACGAGCAGTACTTC. The chain couples TRBV10-3 to TRBJ2-7; no firm D call. Looked up from germline, CDR1 is ENHRY and CDR2 is SYGVKD. The CDR3 loop spans 12 amino acids. V was cut by 6 bases and J by 1 base, with 7 bases left in between.

This rearrangement joins TRBV9 to TRBJ2-1, with unresolved D. The CDR3 has 13 amino acids. Germline loops: CDR1 SGDLS, CDR2 YYNGEE. V lost 0 bases, J lost 3 bases, and 4 bases lay in between. CDR3 nucleotides: TGTGCCAGCAGCGTAGACAGCTACAATGAGCAGTTCTTC. Translating gives CASSVDSYNEQFF.

V is TRBV7-9 and J is TRBJ1-4; D perhaps matches TRBD1 (5 bases). This CDR3 is built from 14 residues. The germline V gene has CDR1 SEHNR and CDR2 FQNEAQ (reference sequence). Trimming stripped 3 bases from V and 4 bases from J, with 9 bases between. CDR3 loop: CASSFQGINEKLFF. In nucleotides, the CDR3 is TGTGCCAGCAGCTTCCAGGGTATTAATGAAAAACTGTTTTTT.

This clone was observed a few times. This chain connects TRBV29-1 to TRBJ1-1; D gene unclear. Germline V gene lookup returns CDR1 SQVTM and CDR2 ANQGSEA. The CDR3 runs to 11 residues. V lost 4 bases to trimming and J lost 5 bases, with 8 bases between them. As DNA, the CDR3 is TGCAGCGTTGGACTGGTAACTGAAGCTTTCTTT. Translating gives CSVGLVTEAFF.

V is TRBV20-1 and J is TRBJ2-5; 7 bases match TRBD2. Germline V gene data show CDR1 as DFQATT and CDR2 as SNEGSKA (reference sequence). There are 11 residues in the CDR3. CDR3 loop: CSTSEQETQYF. The CDR3 DNA follows: TGCAGCACTAGCGAACAAGAGACCCAGTACTTC.

V is TRBV6-1 and J is TRBJ2-2, with a possible D match to TRBD1 (5 bases). The CDR3 contains 16 residues. Trimming pared 2 bases from V and 4 bases from J, leaving 14 bases between. Germline V lookup: CDR1 MNHNS, CDR2 SASEGT. The chain's CDR3 is CASSERTNQGTGELFF. The CDR3 bases are TGTGCCAGCAGTGAAAGGACAAACCAAGGCACCGGGGAGCTGTTTTTT.

The chain employs TRBV9 and TRBJ1-4, with D hard to call. This CDR3 has 15 amino acids. Trimming shortened V by 4 bases and J by 8 bases, and 18 bases separated the two germline ends. Per germline, CDR1 SGDLS and CDR2 YYNGEE. The CDR3 here is CASSTAVRGREKLFF. The DNA for the CDR3 is TGTGCCAGCAGCACTGCGGTCCGGGGAAGGGAAAAACTGTTTTTT.

V is TRBV6-5 and J is TRBJ2-3, with a weak D call TRBD1 (6 bases). This CDR3 is 12 amino acids long. Trimming stripped 6 bases from V and 9 bases from J, with 13 bases between. CDR1 is MNHEY, CDR2 SVGAGI, per germline. CDR3 in amino acids: CASRGTIVTQYF. The CDR3 DNA reads as TGTGCCAGCAGAGGGACAATCGTGACGCAGTATTTT.